A single sample gave rise to the 3 T cell receptor beta chains below, sequenced in a study of T cells after yellow fever vaccination. TCRdb redid the calling of the 5' RACE reads with MiXCR, one entry per CDR3 protein. The data hold roughly 160,000 distinct CDR3 sequences, with about 7% observed a single time. The sequences come from CD4+ T cells sorted from PBMCs, collected about 5 days after the first yellow fever vaccination. These receptors all come from a man in his late teens or twenties who received the YFV17D yellow fever vaccine.

The J gene is TRBJ2-7, the V gene TRBV20-1; 7 bases fit TRBD1. Unmatched junction bases numbered 15, after V lost 6 bases and J lost 4 bases. The CDR3 runs 15 residues. Per the germline V gene, CDR1 is DFQATT and CDR2 is SNEGSKA (reference sequence). In DNA, the CDR3 is TGCAGTGCCCGCTCAGGAACAGGGGCTGGGTACGAGCAGTACTTC. Residues: CSARSGTGAGYEQYF.

The genes are TRBV12-3 or TRBV12-4 and TRBJ2-1; TRBD1 agrees at 10 bases. The CDR3 totals 16 residues. After removal of 1 base from V and 9 bases from J, the junction contained 9 bases not matched to a gene. CDR3 region: CASSLVFGTGVSEQFF. The CDR3 DNA is TGTGCCAGCAGTTTAGTTTTTGGGACAGGGGTTTCTGAGCAGTTCTTC.

This clonotype was counted many times. The CDR3 here is CASSLELKETQYF. CDR3 bases: TGTGCCAGCAGCTTAGAACTTAAAGAAACGCAGTATTTT. The rearrangement links TRBV7-2 to TRBJ2-3, with D unclear. Trimming cost V 1 base and J 9 bases, with 11 bases left between them. Germline CDR1 reads SGHTA; CDR2 reads FQGNSA. This CDR3 has 13 residues. The full variable domain, with the rest looked up from reference TRBV7-2 and TRBJ2-3, is GAGVSQSPSNKVTEKGKDVELRCDPISGHTALYWYRQSLGQGLEFLIYFQGNSAPDKSGLPSDRFSAERTGGSVSTLTIQRTQQEDSAVYLCASSLELKETQYFGPGTRLTVL.